This is a list of T cell receptor beta chains from one sample in a study of shared clonotypes between healthy human individuals. The repertoire was sequenced with immunoSEQ multiplex PCR; TCRdb's copy has only in-frame clones and lacks some. The sample shows about 2 million clones, about 94% of them seen only once. The sequencing sample was made of naive CD8+ T cells sorted from blood. These receptors were taken from a man between 18 and 29 years old in good health. CDR3s include the opening cysteine and the closing phenylalanine or tryptophan. A D gene is named only where the DNA matches it firmly. Not every row has a clone size; where given, it reads once, few, many or a size class.

j_call | clone_size | d_call | v_call | cdr3_nt | cdr3_aa
TRBJ1-3 | - | - | TRBV30 | TGTGCCTGGAGTGCCACCCAGGGGAGGTATGGAAACACCATATATTTT | CAWSATQGRYGNTIYF
TRBJ2-3 | - | TRBD1 | TRBV6-6 | TGTGCCAGCAGTTACCCCCCAGGGGGCGCAGATACGCAGTATTTT | CASSYPPGGADTQYF
TRBJ1-1 | once | - | TRBV10-3 | TGTGCCATCAGTGAGTCTGAAGGGATAAACACTGAAGCTTTCTTT | CAISESEGINTEAFF
TRBJ1-5 | - | TRBD1 | TRBV10-3 | TGTGCCATCAGTGAGTCGGGACAGATAAGCAATCAGCCCCAGCATTTT | CAISESGQISNQPQHF
TRBJ2-3 | - | TRBD1 | TRBV28 | TGTGCCAGCAGTTTAGGGACAGGGCGGAACACAGATACGCAGTATTTT | CASSLGTGRNTDTQYF
TRBJ2-7 | - | TRBD2 | TRBV9 | TGTGCCAGCAGCGTAGGGGGGTACCCTAGCGGAGCGAGCTCCTACGAGCAGTACTTC | CASSVGGYPSGASSYEQYF
TRBJ1-2 | - | - | TRBV19 | TGTGCCAGTAGTATTTCCGTTTATAACTATGGCTACACCTTC | CASSISVYNYGYTF
TRBJ1-2 | - | TRBD1 | TRBV5-5 | TGTGCCAGCAGCCCCGGACAGGGGGGCTATGGCTACACCTTC | CASSPGQGGYGYTF
TRBJ1-5 | - | TRBD1 | TRBV27 | TGTGCCAGCAGTATTACAGGGGACTATAGCAATCAGCCCCAGCATTTT | CASSITGDYSNQPQHF
TRBJ1-1 | - | - | TRBV28 | TGTGCCAGCAGTGTGGGGACTGAAGCTTTCTTT | CASSVGTEAFF
TRBJ2-1 | once | - | TRBV6-1 | TGTGCCAGCAGTGGGAGGGGTGTAGAAGGGCTGGTGAATGAGCAGTTCTTC | CASSGRGVEGLVNEQFF
TRBJ1-6 | once | - | TRBV9 | TGTGCCAGCAGCGTAGACCAGACAGGATATAATTCACCCCTCCACTTT | CASSVDQTGYNSPLHF
TRBJ1-2 | - | TRBD1 | TRBV25-1 | TGTGCCAGCGGAGGAGACAGGGCCGGGGATGGCTACACCTTC | CASGGDRAGDGYTF
TRBJ2-1 | - | TRBD1 | TRBV29-1 | TGCAGCGTTGAGGGACAGGACAATGAGCAGTTCTTC | CSVEGQDNEQFF
TRBJ2-1 | - | - | TRBV15 | TGTGCCACCAGCAGAGATCAAATAACAGAGCTTTACAATGAGCAGTTCTTC | CATSRDQITELYNEQFF
TRBJ2-7 | - | - | TRBV30 | TGTGCCTGGAGTAGGGGGCGGGATGAGCAGTACTTC | CAWSRGRDEQYF
TRBJ2-7 | - | - | TRBV2 | TGTGCCAGTTCGGACAGCTACGAGCAGTACTTC | CASSDSYEQYF
TRBJ1-1 | - | - | TRBV5-4 | TGTGCCAGCAGCCTCACCCTAGGGGCTGAAGCTTTCTTT | CASSLTLGAEAFF
TRBJ1-1 | - | - | TRBV5-4 | TGTGCCAGCAGCCCTAGTAACACTGAAGCTTTCTTT | CASSPSNTEAFF
TRBJ2-3 | few | - | TRBV28 | TGTGCCAGCAGTAGTAACACAGATACGCAGTATTTT | CASSSNTDTQYF
TRBJ2-5 | - | - | TRBV30 | TGTGCCTGGAGCTGGGCCTTCCAAGAGACCCAGTACTTC | CAWSWAFQETQYF
TRBJ2-7 | - | TRBD1 | TRBV18 | TGTGCCAGCTCACCGATGGACAGGGCTTACGAGCAGTACTTC | CASSPMDRAYEQYF
TRBJ2-2 | - | - | TRBV2 | TGTGCCAGCAGTGAGGTGGCAGACTACACCGGGGAGCTGTTTTTT | CASSEVADYTGELFF
TRBJ1-2 | once | - | TRBV11-2 | TGTGCCAGCAGCTTAATCAGGGCCGTGGCTGGCTACACCTTC | CASSLIRAVAGYTF
TRBJ2-1 | - | - | TRBV19 | TGTGCCAGTAGTATCACACATAACTCCTACAATGAGCAGTTCTTC | CASSITHNSYNEQFF
TRBJ1-4 | - | - | TRBV5-6 | TGTGCCAGCAGCCTTTGGAACAGAGCAACTAATGAAAAACTGTTTTTT | CASSLWNRATNEKLFF
TRBJ2-7 | - | TRBD2 | TRBV7-6 | TGTGCCAGCAGCTCCGGACTAGCGGGAGGCGGCGAGCAGTACTTC | CASSSGLAGGGEQYF
TRBJ2-7 | - | - | TRBV5-6 | TGTGCCAGCAGCTTGGTGCGAGGCCCGTCCTCCTACGAGCAGTACTTC | CASSLVRGPSSYEQYF
TRBJ1-1 | few | - | TRBV9 | TGTGCCAGCAGCGTCCAGGTGGACACTGAAGCTTTCTTT | CASSVQVDTEAFF
TRBJ2-7 | - | TRBD1 | TRBV27 | TGTGCCAGCAGTTTATCAGGGGGCCAATCTTACGAGCAGTACTTC | CASSLSGGQSYEQYF
TRBJ1-1 | - | TRBD1 | TRBV4-1 | TGCGCCAGCAGCCAACCTGGACAGGGGAACACTGAAGCTTTCTTT | CASSQPGQGNTEAFF
TRBJ1-2 | - | TRBD1 | TRBV2 | TGTGCCAGCAGTGAACATCTTGGACAGGGCTATGGCTACACCTTC | CASSEHLGQGYGYTF
TRBJ1-2 | - | TRBD1 | TRBV18 | TGTGCCAGCTCACCTGGACAGGGCAACTACTATGGCTACACCTTC | CASSPGQGNYYGYTF
TRBJ2-1 | - | - | TRBV7-8 | TGTGCCAGCAGCTTAAACCGGGACCCCGTCCCGGCACAGTTCTTC | CASSLNRDPVPAQFF
TRBJ2-5 | once | TRBD2 | TRBV7-8 | TGTGCCAGCAGTTTGGGACTAGCGGGGGGTACTTTACTTGGGACCCAGTACTTC | CASSLGLAGGTLLGTQYF
TRBJ2-1 | - | TRBD2 | TRBV4-3 | TGCGCCAGCAGCCCTATACTAGCGGGAGCAACAGCTCAGTTCTTC | CASSPILAGATAQFF
TRBJ2-1 | - | - | TRBV14 | TGTGCCAGCAGCCAAGTGGCCGGGGGCGTCTACAATGAGCAGTTCTTC | CASSQVAGGVYNEQFF
TRBJ2-3 | - | - | TRBV2 | TGTGCCAGCATATGGGGGCGCACAGATACGCAGTATTTT | CASIWGRTDTQYF
TRBJ2-7 | - | TRBD2 | TRBV5-4 | TGTGCCAGCAGCCCACCCGAGGGTAGCGGGGGGCCCGGGGAGCAGTACTTC | CASSPPEGSGGPGEQYF
TRBJ1-4 | once | TRBD1 | TRBV27 | TGTGCCAGCAGTTTCGGACAGGGTGAAAAACTGTTTTTT | CASSFGQGEKLFF
TRBJ2-1 | - | - | TRBV18 | TGTGCCAGCTCACCATTGGCCTACAATGAGCAGTTCTTC | CASSPLAYNEQFF
TRBJ2-3 | - | - | TRBV28 | TGTGCCAGCAGTTTAGGGGTCGGAGATACGCAGTATTTT | CASSLGVGDTQYF
TRBJ2-3 | - | TRBD2 | TRBV9 | TGTGCCAGCAGCGTGTCCTCGAGCGGGAACACAGATACGCAGTATTTT | CASSVSSSGNTDTQYF
TRBJ2-5 | - | TRBD2 | TRBV7-8 | TGTGCTACCACTAGCGGGAGGCCACAAGAGACCCAGTACTTC | CATTSGRPQETQYF
TRBJ1-4 | - | - | TRBV19 | TGTGCCAGTAGTAGTGACAGCTCGGTGAATGAAAAACTGTTTTTT | CASSSDSSVNEKLFF
TRBJ2-1 | - | TRBD2 | TRBV7-9 | TGTGCCAGCAGCTTAGTGATTAGCGGGAGTTACAATGAGCAGTTCTTC | CASSLVISGSYNEQFF
TRBJ2-7 | - | - | TRBV6-1 | TGTGCCAGCAGTGGGATTTGGGATTCTTACGAGCAGTACTTC | CASSGIWDSYEQYF
TRBJ2-5 | - | - | TRBV25-1 | TGTGCCAGCGGATCGGAGACCCAGTACTTC | CASGSETQYF
TRBJ2-5 | - | - | TRBV5-4 | TGTGCCAGCAGCTTCGGAGGGCAAGAGACCCAGTACTTC | CASSFGGQETQYF
TRBJ2-7 | - | - | TRBV5-1 | TGCGCCAGCAGCTTGTGGTCTGAGCCCCAACCCTACGAGCAGTACTTC | CASSLWSEPQPYEQYF
TRBJ1-5 | - | TRBD1 | TRBV7-6 | TGTGCCAGCAGCTTAAAGGACAGGGTGTATAGCAATCAGCCCCAGCATTTT | CASSLKDRVYSNQPQHF
TRBJ2-1 | - | - | TRBV13 | TGTGCCAGCAGCACCATGGGGTTCAAAGCGCACAATGAGCAGTTCTTC | CASSTMGFKAHNEQFF
TRBJ2-1 | - | - | TRBV6-1 | TGTGCCAGCAGTGAAGTAGTTAGGGGCGAGGGGAACCACAATGAGCAGTTCTTC | CASSEVVRGEGNHNEQFF
TRBJ2-7 | - | TRBD1 | TRBV28 | TGTGCCAGCAGTTTTTACAGGGGTTTGGTCTACGAGCAGTACTTC | CASSFYRGLVYEQYF